This T cell receptor beta chain was identified during a study of blood T cell repertoires in COVID-19. Study in general: T cells, B-cell-depleted T cells, or PBMCs provided the cDNA or gDNA that served as material.

Here immunoSEQ multiplex PCR was the method, and the copy in TCRdb shows in-frame clones only, minus some. The sample includes roughly 150,000 clones, less than 90% of them seen just once. CDR1 is SEHNR and CDR2 is FQNEAQ in the germline V gene (reference sequence). The CDR3 is 12 amino acids. The V and J ends lost 5 bases and 12 bases, in that order; junction bases with no gene match: 7. The study drew participants aged about 18 to 89 years from approximately 25 US areas. Cohort assignment relied on participant-reported clinical history. Two consecutive negative NP/OP PCR tests, clearance, or resolved symptoms defined Cohort 3 recovery.

The source material was PBMCs or T cells enriched from blood (not recorded which). The gene calls are TRBV7-9 and TRBJ2-1, with 7 bases matching TRBD2. This TCR was recovered from a woman aged 50 to 60 who had recovered from COVID-19. In DNA form, the CDR3 reads TGTGCCAGCAGCCCGGGGGGAGCGGGGCAGTTCTTC. Translating it yields CASSPGGAGQFF.